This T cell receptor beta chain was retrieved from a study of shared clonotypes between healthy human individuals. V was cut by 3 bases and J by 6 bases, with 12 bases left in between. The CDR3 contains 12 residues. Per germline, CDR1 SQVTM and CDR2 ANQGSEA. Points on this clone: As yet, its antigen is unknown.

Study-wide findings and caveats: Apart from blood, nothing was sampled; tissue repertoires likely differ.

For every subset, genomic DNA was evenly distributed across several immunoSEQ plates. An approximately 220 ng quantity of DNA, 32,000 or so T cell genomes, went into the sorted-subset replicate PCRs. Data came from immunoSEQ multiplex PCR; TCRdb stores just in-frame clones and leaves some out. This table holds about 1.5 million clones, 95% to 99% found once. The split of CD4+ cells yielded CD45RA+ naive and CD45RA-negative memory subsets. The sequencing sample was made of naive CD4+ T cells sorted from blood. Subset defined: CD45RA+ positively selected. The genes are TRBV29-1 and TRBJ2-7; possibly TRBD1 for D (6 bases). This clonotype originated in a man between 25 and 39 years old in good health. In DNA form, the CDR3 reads TGCAGCGTTGACAGGGGAAGGGGCGAGCAGTACTTC. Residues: CSVDRGRGEQYF.